This T cell receptor beta chain was identified in a study of cytomegalovirus exposure and HLA in healthy donors (TCRdb year 2017). The study in broad terms: According to an earlier analysis of a few hundred of the donors, some 170 million T cells yielded 117 million unique TCR beta sequences and approximately 280 Gb of sequence data. An early release covering just under 650 HLA-typed donors comprised about 290 gigabases of sequencing data and 65 million to 100 million unique TCR sequences. Of the approximately 400 genotyped donors, roughly 80% fell in the genetic ancestry cluster associated with self-reported Caucasian donors. The aim of the study was to test whether cataloging public T cell receptors could identify signatures of past pathogen exposure. The study used immunosequencing to profile the T cell repertoires of 666 subjects and linked those repertoires to cytomegalovirus serostatus. A separate validation cohort of roughly 120 different subjects was used in addition to the roughly 620-subject first cohort. High-throughput TCR immunosequencing, statistical association of individual TCRs with disease status, and machine learning were combined to predict cytomegalovirus infection status. A later analysis re-examined previously published TCR beta repertoires from roughly 650 donors and added high-resolution HLA genotyping to investigate patterns of TCR occurrence. The later analysis used no new phenotypic data to find candidate immune exposures, relying instead on TCR beta sequences and their occurrence across donors. An earlier analysis of around 640 of the donors used high-throughput TCR beta sequencing to judge whether each TCR beta V gene segment behaved as functional or pseudogenic. Donor age, sex, ethnicity and CMV serostatus were compiled together with the repertoire data. A later genetic analysis used genome-wide SNP genotypes for about 60% of the 666 donors, treating that subset as a discovery cohort. All discovery cohort repertoires had been generated on a single sequencing platform. Class I and class II HLA loci were covered by the typing at four-digit resolution. The number of typed donors differed by locus: about 620-640 for A, B, C, DRB1 and DQB1; some 500 for DQA1; over 600 for DPA1; and some 430 for DPB1. A handful of DR-DQ haplotypes were handled as single units for association and clustering because linkage in the cohort was strong. On average, 235,054 unique TCR beta nucleotide sequences were sequenced per donor among some 420 genotyped donors of the cohort, with roughly 18% of those sequences being non-productive.

Germline trimming: 2 bases from V, 7 bases from J; junction bases outside gene matches: 5. CDR1 MGHRA and CDR2 YSYEKL were looked up in the germline V gene. The CDR3 holds 15 amino acids from the cysteine to the phenylalanine. Only the CDR3 portion is preserved as DNA: 45 bases, with reading frame beginning at the first base. As concerns this clone: Its antigen is still unknown.

Library preparation employed the immunoSEQ multiplex PCR assay. A mixture of 60 forward primers for TCR Vbeta segments and 13 reverse primers for TCR Jbeta segments was used in the multiplex PCR. A multiplex PCR assay on genomic DNA amplified the CDR3 region of rearranged TCR beta genes. The amplified TCR beta libraries were sequenced on the Illumina HiSeq System as 87-base-pair reads. From the authors' description of their analysis: In a later analysis, roughly 80 million unique TCR beta chains were counted across the 500 to 850 repertoires, and around 11 million of these chains were shared by at least two donors. A nearest-neighbor algorithm error-corrected the raw reads and collapsed the reads into unique sequences, merging closely related sequences to remove PCR and sequencing errors. CDR3 sequences were aligned to IMGT reference sequences to assign V, D and J gene segments. For a sequence to be retained, a match of at least six nucleotides to both a V gene segment and a J gene segment was required. A rearrangement counted as productive if the CDR3 had no stop codons and remained in frame with V and J, and every other rearrangement counted as non-productive. Following IMGT convention, CDR3 was defined as the stretch from the second conserved V-encoded cysteine up to the conserved J-encoded phenylalanine. Sequences without an unambiguous match to a single V gene segment were excluded from the earlier analysis of several hundred of the donors. In an earlier analysis of several hundred of the donors, a V segment was called functional when productive rearrangements were above 56.7%, and segregating when the standard deviation between donors exceeded 5%. A statistical classification framework was developed to diagnose cytomegalovirus status using the catalog of TCR beta chain sequences. V and J gene assignment, in a later analysis, came from comparing TCR nucleotide sequences with IMGT/GENE-DB human TR gene sequences. In a later analysis, CDR3 sequences and most-parsimonious VDJ recombination scenarios were assigned using the TCRdist pipeline. In a later analysis, every TCR beta chain was defined by the combination of its CDR3 amino acid sequence and its V-gene family, and reads without a unique V-gene family were dropped. To address suspected cross-contamination and a sequencing artifact, a later analysis removed a few hundred highly shared, low-generation-probability nucleotide sequences. In a later analysis, a clonal expansion index was calculated for each public chain from normalized within-repertoire ranks of inferred template counts. In a later analysis, generation probabilities were computed using a VDJ recombination model fitted to out-of-frame rearrangements, and the results were checked against IGoR. In a later analysis, TCR-TCR, TCR-HLA and TCR-CMV co-occurrence was scored with hypergeometric tests, and a repertoire-size bias correction was applied to TCR pairs. To estimate false discovery rates, a later analysis permuted the HLA or CMV assignments 20 times. A later analysis grouped co-occurring TCRs with DBSCAN, adding TCRdist sequence similarity when clustering within HLA-allele-positive subsets. Co-occurrence clustering excluded repertoires with fewer than 30,000 or more than 120,000 public chains, plus five with anomalous nucleotide sharing. The table was pulled from immuneACCESS by TCRdb, which kept in-frame rearrangements only. Such tables lose some clones; where checked, under half of the loss comes from unresolved V genes, and the rest has no known cause. That table furnishes V, J and clone size, whereas the DNA furnished D and trimming. This sample's table lists approximately 170,000 clones. 0.7% to 0.8% of the sample lies in the top ten.

What the authors observed across the whole study: A cluster of highly shared sequence variants was judged likely to be a technical artifact of the sequencing pipeline. A further reported finding was that TCR beta sequences accurately predicted the HLA-A and HLA-B alleles for most subjects in the first cohort. The authors suggested that the approach could potentially be generalized to other disease states and immunological phenotypes. In a later analysis, TCR association rates were found to vary across HLA loci, with the most associated TCRs seen for DRB1 alleles and the fewest for HLA-C alleles. In both the original and validation cohorts, the classifier was reported to diagnose cytomegalovirus status with high specificity and sensitivity. A total of 150 or so TCR beta chains were listed by the study as associated with cytomegalovirus. Because some donors lacked HLA typing at each locus, the association tests relied only on the typed subset. Compared with the roughly 670-donor mean, donors in an Asian-associated ancestry cluster had fewer N-insertions in productive TCRs, according to a later genetic analysis. When HLA alleles, especially DR and DQ, strongly co-occurred, TCR associations were difficult to assign to individual alleles. Linkage disequilibrium might explain the correlated functional status among segregating V segments, but an unknown experimental factor could not be excluded. An earlier analysis of around 500 of the donors showed that most TCR beta V segments appeared in productive rearrangements either about 90% or about 30% of the time, which broadly matched IMGT annotations. A later analysis associated about 17,000 TCR beta sequences with specific HLA alleles at a false discovery rate of 0.05. The only immune exposure information available for the cohort was CMV serostatus. A later genetic analysis associated a missense DCLRE1C variant with V-gene and J-gene trimming of TCR beta chains, and an independent cohort replicated the association. In vitro tests confirmed that a few of the cytomegalovirus-associated TCR beta chains recognize cytomegalovirus antigens. While some public TCRs were present in many individuals, most TCR sequences turned up only very rarely across donors. A later analysis found that most CMV-associated TCR beta chains appeared HLA-restricted, with HLA associations seemingly driven largely by CMV exposure. A later analysis reported that several top co-occurrence clusters appeared linked to parvovirus B19, influenza, CMV and Epstein-Barr virus. The earlier analysis of 450 to 700 of the donors excluded about 16 rarely observed V segments, including chromosome 9 orphons, because counts were too low. Sequencing depth was assumed to be roughly uniform across donors in the presence/absence analyses, though that assumption may not hold. The 87-base-pair reads could not distinguish some IMGT-functional V segments, including TRBV6-2 and TRBV6-3, so those segments were excluded. Only TCR beta chains were sequenced in this cohort, and the absence of alpha or paired-chain data limited detectable features. Compared with equally common non-associated chains, HLA-associated TCR beta chains in a later analysis were more clonally expanded and had lower generation probabilities.

In total, just over 650 healthy bone marrow donors made up the cohort. At the time of sampling, all cohort members were nominally healthy, though unrecorded immune exposures were likely present. The donor tested CMV seropositive, placing the donor among the approximately 290 seropositive members of the cohort. A peripheral blood sample was collected from each donor, and TCR beta sequencing was performed on peripheral blood mononuclear cells. The Qiagen DNeasy Blood Extraction Kit was used to extract genomic DNA from the blood cell samples. The sequence derives from a woman between 18 and 29 years old in good health and CMV-seropositive. The chain links TRBV4-1 with TRBJ1-4, with 9 junctional bases fitting TRBD1. Sequencing was done on a sample of PBMCs. The CDR3 corresponds to CASSQQQGAGEKLFF. The nucleotide sequence is given as TGCGCCAGCAGCCAACAACAGGGGGCGGGTGAAAAACTGTTTTTT.